This T cell receptor beta chain was profiled in a study of blood T cell repertoires in COVID-19. Study-wide background: Collection of acute and convalescent COVID-19 samples took place in the United States, Italy and Spain.

Assay: immunoSEQ multiplex PCR; the TCRdb copy retains only in-frame clones and omits some. This sample has 200,000 to 300,000 clones, with around 86% found just once. Trimming took 6 bases from V and 3 from J, leaving 11 bases between them. Germline values: CDR1 WSHSY, CDR2 SAAADI. This CDR3 has 13 amino acids. The gene calls are TRBV10-2 and TRBJ1-2; D is ambiguous. Material: peripheral blood. The source is a man between 35 and 55 years old who had recovered from COVID-19. CDR3 sequence: CASSTLTDYGYTF. Here the CDR3 DNA reads TGCGCCAGCAGCACCCTAACGGACTATGGCTACACCTTC.